The entry that follows covers one T cell receptor beta chain sequence. The antigen is not known. Construction of TCR beta libraries relied on iRepertoire HTBI primers and on Arm-PCR targeting CDR3 regions. In TCRdb, the multiplex PCR reads were re-called with MiXCR into one record per CDR3 protein. The sample carries roughly 430,000 distinct CDR3 sequences, approximately 22% recorded once. Regarding time point: persistent/refractory GD, antithyroid drugs over 5 years with positive TRAb. PBMC RNA was the source of the TCR library. This record belongs to a study of regulatory T cells in long-lasting Graves disease. Study observations and caveats: A greater number of public clonotypes (about 2,900) was shared by persistent patients than by new patients (roughly 880). TRBV28, TRBJ1-2 and TRBJ2-5 emerged as the favored segments in persistent disease.

V gave up 7 bases and J gave up 7 bases, with 20 bases separating them. The germline gives CDR1 WNHNN, CDR2 SYGVQD (reference sequence). The CDR3 has 14 residues. The rearrangement joins TRBV10-1 to TRBJ2-7; D possibly matches TRBD1 or TRBD2 (6 bases each). Sequenced material: peripheral blood mononuclear cells (PBMCs), taken when the disease was refractory, from a patient treated with antithyroid drugs. The receptor was derived from a female donor with Graves disease. CDR3 bases: TGCGCCAGCACCCAGGGGACTGATTCCGGAGAGCAGTACTTC. Protein sequence: CASTQGTDSGEQYF.